These T cell receptor beta chains were read from a single sample in a study of neoadjuvant anti-PD-1 for oral cavity cancer. TCRdb keeps only in-frame clones here, not all; method: immunoSEQ multiplex PCR. The sample contains some 14,000 clones, nearly 70% of which appear only once. The starting material was PBMCs, obtained after nivolumab (anti-PD-1) treatment. Receptor source: a person aged 35-79 years with oral cavity squamous cell carcinoma. Both conserved end residues are trimmed from each CDR3.

j_call: TRBJ2-4
v_call: TRBV6-1
cdr3_aa: ASSEVGTRNIQY

j_call: TRBJ2-7
v_call: TRBV9
cdr3_aa: ASSVDTGSYEQY

j_call: TRBJ1-1
v_call: TRBV19
cdr3_aa: ASSTPQGNTEAF

j_call: TRBJ1-5
v_call: TRBV28
cdr3_aa: ALGQYSNQPQH

j_call: TRBJ1-1
v_call: TRBV7-3
cdr3_aa: ASRLDRGPTEAF

j_call: TRBJ1-3
v_call: TRBV6-5
cdr3_aa: ATRPSGNTIY

j_call: TRBJ2-2
v_call: TRBV30
cdr3_aa: AWSPGQGAGELF

j_call: TRBJ2-7
v_call: TRBV5-1
cdr3_aa: ASSLGTGVWGYEQY

j_call: TRBJ1-3
v_call: TRBV7-6
cdr3_aa: ASSLRLPSSGNTIY

j_call: TRBJ2-7
v_call: TRBV28
cdr3_aa: ASSLVSGRARDEQY

j_call: TRBJ1-5
v_call: TRBV19
cdr3_aa: ASSSQGIGNQPQH

j_call: TRBJ2-7
v_call: TRBV20-1
cdr3_aa: SAGSQREQY

j_call: TRBJ1-1
v_call: TRBV25-1
cdr3_aa: ASTIRGEAF

j_call: TRBJ2-1
v_call: TRBV29-1
cdr3_aa: SVEPSDAFNEQF

j_call: TRBJ2-3
v_call: TRBV5-1
cdr3_aa: ASSPEGLAGGLGDTQY

j_call: TRBJ2-3
v_call: TRBV5-1
cdr3_aa: ASSAQDIPQY

j_call: TRBJ1-1
v_call: TRBV5-1
cdr3_aa: ASSFSGNLGTEAF

j_call: TRBJ1-5
v_call: TRBV27
cdr3_aa: ASSLSFGQPQH

j_call: TRBJ1-2
v_call: TRBV5-5
cdr3_aa: ASSFDRSNYGYT

j_call: TRBJ1-5
v_call: TRBV2
cdr3_aa: ASSENAVSNQPQH

j_call: TRBJ2-1
v_call: TRBV19
cdr3_aa: ASSSIAGAYNEQF

j_call: TRBJ2-6
v_call: TRBV10-3
cdr3_aa: ATNSAGTLSGANVLT

j_call: TRBJ2-5
v_call: TRBV19
cdr3_aa: ASQTGTGGQETQY

j_call: TRBJ2-1
v_call: TRBV7-6
cdr3_aa: ASSLLTQNYNEQF

j_call: TRBJ2-2
v_call: TRBV4-2
cdr3_aa: ASSDTSGKGELF

j_call: TRBJ2-2
v_call: TRBV6-5
cdr3_aa: ASRAVANTGELF

j_call: TRBJ1-4
v_call: TRBV10-3
cdr3_aa: AISEGGEYAVNEKLF

j_call: TRBJ2-2
v_call: TRBV5-1
cdr3_aa: ASSSDRDPPGELF

j_call: TRBJ2-6
v_call: TRBV30
cdr3_aa: ACLPGQGLSGANVLT

j_call: TRBJ1-1
v_call: TRBV5-1
cdr3_aa: ASSLGGGFSMNTEAF

j_call: TRBJ2-7
v_call: TRBV7-8
cdr3_aa: ASSQRDRVSYEQY

j_call: TRBJ1-2
v_call: TRBV5-6
cdr3_aa: ASSPPGQGYYGYT

j_call: TRBJ1-1
v_call: TRBV9
cdr3_aa: ASSVDSGGNTEAF

j_call: TRBJ2-3
v_call: TRBV6-5
cdr3_aa: ASSYGDTQY

j_call: TRBJ2-2
v_call: TRBV5-1
cdr3_aa: ASSSGGINTGELF

j_call: TRBJ1-1
v_call: TRBV12-5
cdr3_aa: ASGSGTEAF

j_call: TRBJ1-1
v_call: TRBV6-1
cdr3_aa: ASRLLQNTEAF

j_call: TRBJ2-1
v_call: TRBV4-1
cdr3_aa: ASSQVGKANEQF

j_call: TRBJ2-7
v_call: TRBV28
cdr3_aa: ASSFARTGPYEQY

j_call: TRBJ1-2
v_call: TRBV4-1
cdr3_aa: ASSQPTGGDYGYT

j_call: TRBJ1-1
v_call: TRBV6-5
cdr3_aa: ASSFGGGVLDTEAF

j_call: TRBJ2-5
v_call: TRBV9
cdr3_aa: ASSLGLGGGETQY

j_call: TRBJ2-7
v_call: TRBV5-4
cdr3_aa: ASSLRGVDEQY

j_call: TRBJ2-6
v_call: TRBV7-8
cdr3_aa: ASSPQISSGANVLT

j_call: TRBJ1-1
v_call: TRBV6-5
cdr3_aa: ASERGENTEAF

j_call: TRBJ1-1
v_call: TRBV30
cdr3_aa: AWIRGFVNTEAF

j_call: TRBJ1-2
v_call: TRBV27
cdr3_aa: ASSLGPPINYGYT

j_call: TRBJ2-3
v_call: TRBV6-1
cdr3_aa: ASREPFRADTQY

j_call: TRBJ2-1
v_call: TRBV2
cdr3_aa: ASSPDRVNEQF

j_call: TRBJ1-5
v_call: TRBV6-6
cdr3_aa: ASSTGGSQPQH

j_call: TRBJ1-2
v_call: TRBV7-2
cdr3_aa: ASSSVYYGYT

j_call: TRBJ1-4
v_call: TRBV28
cdr3_aa: ASRDGTGGKLF

j_call: TRBJ1-1
v_call: TRBV28
cdr3_aa: ASNHPPGSEAF

j_call: TRBJ2-7
v_call: TRBV30
cdr3_aa: AWTHGTSGAYEQY